This T cell receptor (beta chain) was obtained from a study of T cells in Graves' hyperthyroidism and ophthalmopathy. Findings and limits, study-wide: A model of 13 V-J features distinguished ophthalmopathy from stable hyperthyroidism.

From RNA transcripts, TCR beta CDR3 regions were amplified. The HTBI primer set served for first-round RT-PCR of the TCR CDR3. Using its own MiXCR run on the multiplex PCR reads, TCRdb lists one record per CDR3 protein. Counted here are around 250,000 distinct CDR3 sequences, approximately 14% occurring once; the ten biggest clones make up 10% to 15%. Germline trimming cut 8 bases from V and 1 base from J; bases unmatched to any gene: 15. Germline assignment: CDR1 LGHDT and CDR2 YNNKEL (reference sequence). This CDR3 has 19 residues. Remarks on this clonotype: The antigen is undetermined.

Diagnoses used clinical symptoms, serum thyroxine and TRAb, thyroid ultrasound and orbital computed tomography. Blood dates from first hyperthyroidism diagnosis, before any ophthalmopathy symptoms. From under 12 ml of fresh peripheral blood, PBMCs were isolated. The clonotype comes from a woman aged 40 to 49 with Graves' hyperthyroidism that later progressed to Graves' ophthalmopathy. Sequencing was done on a sample of blood. This chain uses TRBV3-1 with TRBJ2-3, with 13 nucleotides matching TRBD2. The DNA of the CDR3 is TGTGCCAGCGGTCCCCCCACTAGCGGGAGGGCCTTAGGCACAGATACGCAGTATTTT. Residues: CASGPPTSGRALGTDTQYF.